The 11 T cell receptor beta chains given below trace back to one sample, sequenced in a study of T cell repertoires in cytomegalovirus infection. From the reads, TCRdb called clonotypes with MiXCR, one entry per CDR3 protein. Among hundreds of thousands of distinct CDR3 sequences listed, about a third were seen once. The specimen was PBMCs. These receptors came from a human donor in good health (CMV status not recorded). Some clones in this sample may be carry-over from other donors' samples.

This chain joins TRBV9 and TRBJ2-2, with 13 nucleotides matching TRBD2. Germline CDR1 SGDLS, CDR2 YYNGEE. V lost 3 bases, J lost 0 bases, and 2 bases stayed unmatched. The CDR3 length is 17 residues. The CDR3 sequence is CASSGGLAGPNTGELFF. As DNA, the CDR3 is TGTGCCAGCAGCGGGGGACTAGCGGGGCCGAACACCGGGGAGCTGTTTTTT.

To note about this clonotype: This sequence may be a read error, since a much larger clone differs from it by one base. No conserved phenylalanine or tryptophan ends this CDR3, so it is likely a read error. The CDR3 is CASSLDGYNSITGELFC. The CDR3 DNA follows: TGTGCCAGCAGCTTAGATGGATACAACTCCATCACCGGGGAGCTGTTTTGT. This chain links TRBV7-4 with TRBJ2-2, with D unclear. Trimming left V 1 base short and J 4 bases short, with 16 bases between. The CDR3 totals 17 residues. Germline-derived CDR1 and CDR2 are SGHVT and SQSDAQ.

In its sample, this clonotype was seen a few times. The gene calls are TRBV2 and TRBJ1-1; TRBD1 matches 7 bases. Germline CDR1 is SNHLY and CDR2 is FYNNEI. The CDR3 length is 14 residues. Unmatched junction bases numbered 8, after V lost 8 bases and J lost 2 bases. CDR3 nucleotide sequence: TGTGCCAGCGGCAAGGACAGGCTTAACACTGAAGCTTTCTTT. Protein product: CASGKDRLNTEAFF.

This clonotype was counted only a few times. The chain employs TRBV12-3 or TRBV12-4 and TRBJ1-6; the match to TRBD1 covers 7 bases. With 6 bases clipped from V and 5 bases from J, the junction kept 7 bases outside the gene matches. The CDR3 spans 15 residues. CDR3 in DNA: TGTGCCAGCAGATACCAGGGGACAGATAATTCACCCCTCCACTTT. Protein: CASRYQGTDNSPLHF.

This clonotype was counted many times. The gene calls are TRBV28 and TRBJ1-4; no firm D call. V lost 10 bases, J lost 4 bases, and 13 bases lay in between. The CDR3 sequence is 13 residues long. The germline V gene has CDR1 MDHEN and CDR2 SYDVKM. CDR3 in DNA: TGTGCCATCAAGTCCCAGGTTAATGAAAAACTGTTTTTT. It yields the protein CAIKSQVNEKLFF.

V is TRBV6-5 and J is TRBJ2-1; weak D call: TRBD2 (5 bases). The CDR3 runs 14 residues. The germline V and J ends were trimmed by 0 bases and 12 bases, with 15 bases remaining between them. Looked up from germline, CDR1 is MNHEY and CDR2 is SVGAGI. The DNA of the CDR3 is TGTGCCAGCAGTTACTCGATCGATCCGGGGTTGCAGTTCTTC. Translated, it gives CASSYSIDPGLQFF.

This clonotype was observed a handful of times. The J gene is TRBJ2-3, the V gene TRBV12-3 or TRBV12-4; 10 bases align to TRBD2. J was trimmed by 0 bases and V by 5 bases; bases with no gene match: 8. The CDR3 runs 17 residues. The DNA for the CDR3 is TGTGCCAGCAGTGTTAGCGGGGGGCAGACTAGCACAGATACGCAGTATTTT. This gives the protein CASSVSGGQTSTDTQYF.

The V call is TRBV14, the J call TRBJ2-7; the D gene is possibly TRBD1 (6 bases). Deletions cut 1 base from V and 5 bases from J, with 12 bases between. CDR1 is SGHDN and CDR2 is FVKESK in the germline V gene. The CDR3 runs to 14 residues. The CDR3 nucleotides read TGTGCCAGCAGCCAAGCGGGCTGGGGGCACGAGCAGTACTTC. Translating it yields CASSQAGWGHEQYF.

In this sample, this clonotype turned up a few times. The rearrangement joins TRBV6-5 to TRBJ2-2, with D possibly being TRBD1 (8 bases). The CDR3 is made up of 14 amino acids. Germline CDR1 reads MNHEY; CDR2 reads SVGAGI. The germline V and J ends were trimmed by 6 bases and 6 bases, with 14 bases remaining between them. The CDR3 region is CASRIQGGAGELFF. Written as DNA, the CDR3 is TGTGCCAGCAGAATACAGGGGGGGGCCGGGGAGCTGTTTTTT.

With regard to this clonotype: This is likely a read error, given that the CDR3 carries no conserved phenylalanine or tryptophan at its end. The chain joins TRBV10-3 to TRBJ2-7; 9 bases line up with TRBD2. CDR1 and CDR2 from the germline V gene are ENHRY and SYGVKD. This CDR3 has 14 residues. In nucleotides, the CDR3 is TGTACCATCAGTGAAAGCGGGGGGCCCTCCGAGCAGTACTTA. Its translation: CTISESGGPSEQYL.

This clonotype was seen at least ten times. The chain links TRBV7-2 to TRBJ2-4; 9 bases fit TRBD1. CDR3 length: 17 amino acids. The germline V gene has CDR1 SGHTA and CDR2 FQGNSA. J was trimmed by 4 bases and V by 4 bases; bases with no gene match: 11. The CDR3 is CASSSVLVGQGKNIQYF. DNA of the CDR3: TGTGCCAGCAGCTCCGTGCTGGTGGGACAGGGTAAAAACATTCAGTACTTC.